This entry lists 6 T cell receptor beta chains sequenced from one sample in a study of human T cells and chemical hapten exposure. TCRdb re-analysed the RACE reads in MiXCR, keeping a single row per CDR3 protein. The sample includes tens of thousands of distinct CDR3 sequences, roughly 9.5% of them seen just once. The time point was: patch test 3, about 24 weeks after DPC sensitization. Treatment meaning: therapeutic diphenylcyclopropenone sensitization with weekly scalp DPC. Sequencing started from total RNA isolated from unfractionated whole blood. Sequencing was performed on whole blood, taken in connection with sensitization to the hapten diphenylcyclopropenone (DPC). All receptors come from a man aged 50 to 60 with alopecia areata. Some clones in this sample may be carry-over from other donors' samples.

This clonotype was counted many times. This chain links TRBV29-1 with TRBJ2-1; possible D gene TRBD2, 6 bases. The germline CDR1 and CDR2 sequences are SQVTM and ANQGSEA. V dropped 5 bases and J dropped 5 bases, with 13 bases sitting between them. The CDR3 length is 13 residues. The CDR3 spells CSVSVWEDNEQFF. Here the CDR3 DNA reads TGCAGCGTTAGCGTTTGGGAGGACAATGAGCAGTTCTTC.

The chain employs TRBV18 and TRBJ1-4, with D possibly TRBD1 on 5 matching bases. Germline V lookup: CDR1 KGHSH, CDR2 LQKENI. The CDR3 consists of 15 residues. The V end lost 0 bases, the J end lost 10 bases, and 15 bases lay between the germline ends. The CDR3: CASSPPGREERKLFF. In DNA, the CDR3 is TGTGCCAGCTCACCACCGGGGCGGGAAGAAAGAAAACTGTTTTTT.

This clonotype has at least ten counts. The chain employs TRBV20-1 and TRBJ2-5, with 9 bases fitting TRBD2. The CDR3 is 15 amino acids. Germline V gene lookup returns CDR1 DFQATT and CDR2 SNEGSKA (reference sequence). V dropped 2 bases and J dropped 1; count of bases not matched to a gene: 5. The CDR3 here is CSARPQREAQETQYF. The CDR3 coding sequence is TGCAGTGCTAGACCTCAGCGGGAGGCCCAAGAGACCCAGTACTTC.

J is TRBJ2-7 and V is TRBV6-2 or TRBV6-3; no clear D gene. Trimming removed 3 bases at V and 2 bases at J, with 11 bases between. From germline, CDR1 is MNHEY and CDR2 SVGEGT. The CDR3 is made up of 14 amino acids. CDR3 sequence: CASSYAKGAYEQYF. The CDR3 nucleotides are TGTGCCAGCAGTTATGCGAAAGGTGCCTACGAGCAGTACTTC.

There are many counts of this clonotype. The gene calls are TRBV7-9 and TRBJ2-7; 7 nucleotides agree with TRBD2. The CDR3 extends over 14 amino acids. Trimming at V came to 6 bases and at J to 2 bases, leaving 7 bases not matched to a gene. CDR1 and CDR2 from the germline V gene are SEHNR and FQNEAQ (reference sequence). The chain's CDR3 is CASRHLAATYEQYF. In nucleotides, the CDR3 is TGTGCCAGCAGACATCTAGCGGCCACCTACGAGCAGTACTTC.

This clonotype came up many times. V usage is TRBV30 and J usage is TRBJ2-1, with D possibly matching TRBD1 (5 bases). Germline lookup yields CDR1 GTSNPN and CDR2 SVGIG (reference sequence). This CDR3 comprises 13 residues. The V end lost 0 bases, the J end lost 9 bases, and 12 bases lay between the germline ends. In DNA form, the CDR3 reads TGTGCCTGGAGTGTACAAGGGGCAGGTGAGCAGTTCTTC. Protein: CAWSVQGAGEQFF. The full variable domain, in which reference TRBV30 and TRBJ2-1 provide the parts outside the CDR3, is SQTIHQWPATLVQPVGSPLSLECTVEGTSNPNLYWYRQAAGRGLQLLFYSVGIGQISSEVPQNLSASRPQDRQFILSSKKLLLSDSGFYLCAWSVQGAGEQFFGPGTRLTVL.